This is a list of T cell receptor beta chains from one sample in a study of blood T cells in healthy people across ages. One entry per CDR3 protein results from TCRdb running MiXCR on the 5' RACE reads. The sample records 2 million or so distinct CDR3 sequences, roughly 49% being singletons. The sequencing sample was made of blood. These receptors came from a woman in her 40s in good health. CDR3s include the opening cysteine and the closing phenylalanine or tryptophan. The D gene is left open where the match is weak. A row's size may be missing; if present it is once, few, many or a size class.

>TRBJ2-3|-|TRBV25-1|few
CASSQLLPDGDTQYF
TGTGCCAGCAGTCAACTCCTACCCGATGGAGATACGCAGTATTTT
>TRBJ2-5|-|TRBV12-3/TRBV12-4|once
CASSLGLVTQYF
TGTGCCAGCAGTTTAGGACTAGTGACCCAGTACTTC
>TRBJ1-5|-|TRBV27|-
CASRLGGRGQPQHF
TGTGCCAGCAGGTTAGGGGGGCGCGGTCAGCCCCAGCATTTT
>TRBJ2-1|-|TRBV7-8|-
CASSPREGVRIDEQFF
TGTGCCAGCAGCCCTCGCGAGGGGGTAAGGATCGATGAGCAGTTCTTC
>TRBJ1-6|TRBD1|TRBV20-1|-
CSASPGTEPSDLHF
TGCAGTGCTAGCCCCGGGACAGAACCTTCGGACCTCCACTTT
>TRBJ1-5|-|TRBV4-3|-
CASSQGNRAGQPQHF
TGCGCCAGCAGCCAAGGTAACAGGGCAGGGCAGCCCCAGCATTTT
>TRBJ2-1|TRBD1|TRBV11-1|-
CASRSQGYNEQFF
TGTGCCAGCAGATCACAGGGGTACAATGAGCAGTTCTTC
>TRBJ1-2|TRBD1|TRBV11-2|once
CASRDRDRVLDYGYTF
TGTGCCAGCAGAGACCGGGACAGGGTTCTGGACTATGGCTACACCTTC
>TRBJ2-5|-|TRBV7-2|-
CASSVGGTPFQYF
TGTGCCAGCAGCGTAGGAGGTACCCCTTTTCAGTACTTC
>TRBJ2-1|-|TRBV7-7|few
CASSLGPQKYNEQFF
TGTGCTAGCAGCTTAGGACCACAGAAATACAATGAGCAGTTCTTC
>TRBJ2-1|-|TRBV20-1|-
CSASYRTGTYNEQFF
TGCAGTGCGTCCTACCGAACCGGGACTTACAATGAGCAGTTCTTC
>TRBJ2-3|-|TRBV7-6|-
CASSVSGLYTDTQYF
TGTGCCAGCAGCGTTAGCGGACTATACACAGATACGCAGTATTTT
>TRBJ2-3|TRBD1|TRBV5-1|-
CASSPRDRVLGDTQYF
TGCGCCAGCAGCCCCCGGGACAGGGTATTGGGAGATACGCAGTATTTT
>TRBJ2-1|TRBD1|TRBV7-2|-
CASSPRVGQGFDEQFF
TGTGCCAGCAGCCCTAGGGTGGGACAGGGATTCGATGAGCAGTTCTTC
>TRBJ2-3|-|TRBV12-3/TRBV12-4|-
CASSLVHRASTDTQYF
TGTGCCAGCAGTTTAGTTCACAGGGCAAGCACAGATACGCAGTATTTT
>TRBJ2-5|TRBD1|TRBV7-9|once
CASSFVGQQYF
TGTGCCAGCAGCTTCGTGGGACAGCAGTACTTC
>TRBJ2-6|-|TRBV20-1|-
CSAATGTRSSGANVLTF
TGCAGTGCGGCGACCGGGACGAGATCCTCTGGGGCCAACGTCCTGACTTTC
>TRBJ1-2|TRBD1|TRBV28|few
CASISTGARGYTF
TGTGCCAGCATATCGACAGGGGCAAGGGGCTACACCTTC
>TRBJ2-6|-|TRBV27|-
CASSLKPGAGVPWANVLTF
TGTGCCAGCAGTTTAAAGCCCGGGGCAGGGGTTCCCTGGGCCAACGTCCTGACTTTC
>TRBJ2-5|-|TRBV7-2|-
CASSLGSYREETQYF
TGTGCCAGCAGCTTAGGCAGCTATCGGGAGGAGACCCAGTACTTC
>TRBJ1-2|-|TRBV4-1|few
CASSQVGAGGYGYTF
TGCGCCAGCAGCCAAGTGGGGGCGGGGGGCTATGGCTACACCTTC
>TRBJ2-7|TRBD1|TRBV6-5|-
CASSYRLGQKYYEQYF
TGTGCCAGCAGTTACAGGCTGGGACAGAAATACTACGAGCAGTACTTC
>TRBJ2-4|TRBD1|TRBV7-9|-
CASSPGPGQGASDIQYF
TGTGCCAGCAGCCCTGGGCCGGGACAGGGGGCGTCGGACATTCAGTACTTC
>TRBJ2-1|-|TRBV15|few
CATSRVPEFYNEQFF
TGTGCCACCAGCAGAGTTCCGGAATTCTACAATGAGCAGTTCTTC
>TRBJ2-7|TRBD1|TRBV12-3/TRBV12-4|many
CASSSPGQGGYEQYF
TGTGCCAGCAGTTCGCCGGGACAGGGCGGCTACGAGCAGTACTTC
>TRBJ1-2|-|TRBV6-2/TRBV6-3|-
CASIPGHAIYGYTF
TGTGCCAGCATTCCGGGACACGCGATCTATGGCTACACCTTC
>TRBJ2-7|-|TRBV4-2|-
CASSQASHEQYF
TGTGCCAGCAGCCAAGCTAGTCACGAGCAGTACTTC
>TRBJ2-5|-|TRBV7-6|-
CASSFYSTEETQYF
TGTGCCAGCAGCTTTTACAGCACGGAAGAGACCCAGTACTTC
>TRBJ2-7|TRBD1|TRBV28|-
CASSSVAGQGIYEQYF
TGTGCCAGCAGTTCGGTGGCGGGACAGGGCATCTACGAGCAGTACTTC
>TRBJ2-3|-|TRBV27|-
CASSPPVGVTQYF
TGTGCCAGCAGTCCCCCCGTGGGGGTCACGCAGTATTTT
>TRBJ2-7|-|TRBV11-2|few
CASSFGGSSHEQYF
TGTGCCAGCAGCTTCGGGGGCAGCTCCCACGAGCAGTACTTC
>TRBJ1-2|TRBD1|TRBV10-3|-
CAISKDRGGYTF
TGTGCCATCAGTAAGGACAGGGGTGGCTACACCTTC
>TRBJ2-1|TRBD1|TRBV6-2/TRBV6-3|few
CASSYGTVNEQFF
TGTGCCAGCAGTTACGGGACAGTCAATGAGCAGTTCTTC
>TRBJ1-5|-|TRBV10-3|-
CAISESGPDRPYSNQPQHF
TGTGCCATCAGTGAGTCGGGACCAGACCGACCGTATAGCAATCAGCCCCAGCATTTT
>TRBJ2-7|TRBD1|TRBV29-1|-
CSVDDRQGGYEQYF
TGCAGCGTTGATGATAGACAGGGCGGGTACGAGCAGTACTTC
>TRBJ2-7|TRBD1|TRBV6-6|many
CASRWGTGSEQYF
TGTGCCAGCCGGTGGGGGACAGGGAGCGAGCAGTACTTC
>TRBJ2-7|-|TRBV6-5|-
CASSYGHNIYEQYF
TGTGCCAGCAGTTACGGGCACAATATCTACGAGCAGTACTTC
>TRBJ2-1|-|TRBV20-1|few
CSARTGATSYNEQFF
TGCAGTGCCCGGACGGGGGCTACCTCCTACAATGAGCAGTTCTTC
>TRBJ2-7|-|TRBV5-1|-
CASSLGSNLNSYEQYF
TGCGCCAGCAGCTTGGGTAGCAACCTAAACTCCTACGAGCAGTACTTC
>TRBJ2-4|-|TRBV6-5|few
CASSPHRVGIQYF
TGTGCCAGCAGCCCACACAGGGTTGGCATTCAGTACTTC
>TRBJ2-7|TRBD2|TRBV20-1|-
CSARPSDLAGVYEQYF
TGCAGTGCTAGACCCTCAGACCTAGCGGGAGTTTACGAGCAGTACTTC
>TRBJ1-4|-|TRBV7-2|-
CASSLVTRKLFF
TGTGCCAGCAGCTTAGTTACGAGAAAACTGTTTTTT
>TRBJ1-2|-|TRBV5-1|few
CASSLGLLGDYGYTF
TGCGCCAGCAGCTTGGGATTACTGGGAGACTATGGCTACACCTTC
>TRBJ2-6|-|TRBV6-2/TRBV6-3|-
CASSRRAGAGANVLTF
TGTGCCAGCAGTCGCCGGGCAGGGGCTGGGGCCAACGTCCTGACTTTC
>TRBJ1-6|-|TRBV12-3/TRBV12-4|-
CASDLGRAGSPLHF
TGTGCCAGCGATCTGGGCAGGGCGGGTTCACCCCTCCACTTT
>TRBJ2-5|-|TRBV20-1|-
CSARDLADSQETQYF
TGCAGTGCTAGAGATCTGGCGGATTCACAAGAGACCCAGTACTTC
>TRBJ2-5|-|TRBV5-1|-
CASSLDLAPRRQETQYF
TGCGCCAGCAGCTTGGATTTAGCTCCGCGTCGGCAAGAGACCCAGTACTTC
>TRBJ2-3|TRBD2|TRBV2|-
CASSDLGLAGDLLTDTQYF
TGTGCCAGCAGTGACCTCGGACTAGCGGGGGACTTACTCACAGATACGCAGTATTTT
>TRBJ2-3|-|TRBV14|-
CASSQVGGPRTTDTQYF
TGTGCCAGCAGCCAAGTTGGGGGGCCCCGTACCACAGATACGCAGTATTTT
>TRBJ2-4|-|TRBV6-6|-
CASSYSSQAKGNIQYF
TGTGCCAGCAGTTACTCGAGTCAGGCCAAGGGAAACATTCAGTACTTC
>TRBJ2-7|-|TRBV6-2/TRBV6-3|-
CASKEPGAFYEQYF
TGTGCCAGCAAAGAGCCGGGGGCCTTCTACGAGCAGTACTTC
>TRBJ1-6|-|TRBV18|-
CASSPPQGLSPLHF
TGTGCCAGCTCACCACCGCAGGGGCTATCACCCCTCCACTTT
>TRBJ2-3|TRBD2|TRBV20-1|-
CSARAAHLAGGQPTDTQYF
TGCAGTGCTAGAGCGGCCCATCTAGCGGGGGGGCAACCCACAGATACGCAGTATTTT
>TRBJ2-1|-|TRBV5-1|few
CASSYKGYNEQFF
TGCGCCAGCAGCTACAAGGGCTACAATGAGCAGTTCTTC